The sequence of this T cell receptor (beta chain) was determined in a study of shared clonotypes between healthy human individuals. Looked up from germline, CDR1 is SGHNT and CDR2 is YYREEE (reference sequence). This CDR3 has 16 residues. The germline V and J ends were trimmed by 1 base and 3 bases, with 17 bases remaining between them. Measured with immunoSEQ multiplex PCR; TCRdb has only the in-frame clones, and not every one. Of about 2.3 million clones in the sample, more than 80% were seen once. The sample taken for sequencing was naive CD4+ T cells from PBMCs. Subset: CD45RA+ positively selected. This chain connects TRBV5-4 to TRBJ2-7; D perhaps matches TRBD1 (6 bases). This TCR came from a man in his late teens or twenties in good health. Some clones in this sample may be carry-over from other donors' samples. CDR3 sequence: CASSLSPTRGYYEQYF. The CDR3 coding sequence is TGTGCCAGCAGCTTGTCTCCTACCAGGGGATACTACGAGCAGTACTTC.